Only one count was recorded for the clone carrying this T cell receptor (beta chain). The CDR3 is 14 amino acids. CDR1 is MDHEN, CDR2 SYDVKM, per germline. J was trimmed by 2 bases and V by 6 bases; bases with no gene match: 5. As processed by the authors: Scientists estimated how many nucleated cells there were by amplifying reference gene primers. Clones were sequenced by immunoSEQ multiplex PCR, and TCRdb holds only the in-frame ones, with some missing. Clonal size and the V and J genes are those of that table, whereas D and trimming came from the DNA. The sample records almost 50,000 clones, about 88% being singletons. These data come from a study of blood T cell repertoires in COVID-19. Study information: Both acute and convalescent COVID-19 samples were obtained from the United States, Italy and Spain.

Material for sequencing was peripheral blood. The rearrangement joins TRBV28 to TRBJ2-7; TRBD2 matches 9 bases. The clonotype comes from a human donor in a cohort sampled during active COVID-19. CDR3 nucleotide sequence: TGTGCCAGCAGCCGCGGGGGGGCGACCTACGAGCAGTACTTC. It is translated as CASSRGGATYEQYF.